Listed below are T cell receptor beta chains from one sample, sequenced in a study of cytomegalovirus exposure and HLA in healthy donors. Method: immunoSEQ multiplex PCR; TCRdb's copy keeps in-frame clones and lacks some. The sample shows some 140,000 clones, just over 85% of them seen only once. The specimen was PBMCs. These TCRs come from a human donor in good health. Both conserved end residues are part of each CDR3. Fields, in order: D gene, V gene, CDR3 length, J gene, clone size, CDR3 protein, CDR3 DNA. D genes are given only for firm matches. A clone size is listed for some rows: how often the clone was seen (once, few, many), or a class if it is expanded.

d_call: TRBD1; v_call: TRBV2; cdr3_length: 14; j_call: TRBJ1-5; clone_size: once; cdr3_aa: CASRTGGNNQPQHF; cdr3_nt: TGTGCCAGCAGAACAGGGGGCAACAATCAGCCCCAGCATTTT
d_call: NA; v_call: TRBV7-9; cdr3_length: 16; j_call: TRBJ2-2; clone_size: NA; cdr3_aa: CASSSPMGLNTGELFF; cdr3_nt: TGTGCCAGCAGCTCACCCATGGGACTCAACACCGGGGAGCTGTTTTTT
d_call: TRBD1; v_call: TRBV6-1; cdr3_length: 14; j_call: TRBJ2-7; clone_size: NA; cdr3_aa: CASSDGQGPYEQYF; cdr3_nt: TGTGCCAGCAGTGATGGACAGGGTCCCTACGAGCAGTACTTC
d_call: TRBD1; v_call: TRBV4-1; cdr3_length: 17; j_call: TRBJ1-4; clone_size: NA; cdr3_aa: CASSQPGQGALDEKLFF; cdr3_nt: TGCGCCAGCAGCCAACCCGGACAGGGGGCCCTCGATGAAAAACTGTTTTTT
d_call: NA; v_call: TRBV5-4; cdr3_length: 15; j_call: TRBJ2-7; clone_size: NA; cdr3_aa: CASSQQGTPSYEQYF; cdr3_nt: TGTGCCAGCAGCCAACAGGGTACCCCATCCTACGAGCAGTACTTC
d_call: NA; v_call: TRBV27; cdr3_length: 11; j_call: TRBJ1-1; clone_size: NA; cdr3_aa: CASLKGAKAFF; cdr3_nt: TGTGCCAGCCTCAAGGGAGCCAAAGCTTTCTTT
d_call: TRBD1; v_call: TRBV5-6; cdr3_length: 14; j_call: TRBJ1-4; clone_size: NA; cdr3_aa: CASSLMTGNEKLFF; cdr3_nt: TGTGCCAGCAGCTTAATGACAGGGAATGAAAAACTGTTTTTT
d_call: TRBD2; v_call: TRBV7-9; cdr3_length: 16; j_call: TRBJ2-1; clone_size: NA; cdr3_aa: CASSPSSGRAKNEQFF; cdr3_nt: TGTGCCAGCAGCCCCTCCAGCGGGAGGGCCAAAAATGAGCAGTTCTTC
d_call: TRBD2; v_call: TRBV27; cdr3_length: 17; j_call: TRBJ2-5; clone_size: NA; cdr3_aa: CASSLIRASGFQETQYF; cdr3_nt: TGTGCCAGCAGTTTGATTAGGGCTAGCGGGTTCCAAGAGACCCAGTACTTC
d_call: NA; v_call: TRBV5-1; cdr3_length: 17; j_call: TRBJ2-6; clone_size: NA; cdr3_aa: CASSFGKLTSGANVLTF; cdr3_nt: TGCGCCAGCAGCTTCGGTAAGCTAACCTCTGGGGCCAACGTCCTGACTTTC
d_call: NA; v_call: TRBV29-1; cdr3_length: 12; j_call: TRBJ2-7; clone_size: NA; cdr3_aa: CSAAAQGNEQYF; cdr3_nt: TGCAGCGCTGCGGCCCAGGGAAACGAGCAGTACTTC
d_call: NA; v_call: TRBV2; cdr3_length: 14; j_call: TRBJ2-7; clone_size: NA; cdr3_aa: CASQTLRQAYEQYF; cdr3_nt: TGTGCCAGCCAGACTTTACGACAGGCCTACGAGCAGTACTTC
d_call: NA; v_call: TRBV6-6; cdr3_length: 15; j_call: TRBJ1-4; clone_size: NA; cdr3_aa: CASSYYGETNEKLFF; cdr3_nt: TGTGCCAGCAGTTACTATGGGGAGACGAATGAAAAACTGTTTTTT
d_call: TRBD1; v_call: TRBV9; cdr3_length: 14; j_call: TRBJ1-3; clone_size: NA; cdr3_aa: CASSRDSSGNTIYF; cdr3_nt: TGTGCCAGCAGCCGGGACAGCTCTGGAAACACCATATATTTT
d_call: TRBD1; v_call: TRBV30; cdr3_length: 14; j_call: TRBJ2-4; clone_size: NA; cdr3_aa: CAWSPMGQGNIQYF; cdr3_nt: TGTGCCTGGAGTCCAATGGGACAGGGAAACATTCAGTACTTC
d_call: NA; v_call: TRBV6-4; cdr3_length: 13; j_call: TRBJ1-2; clone_size: NA; cdr3_aa: CASSDPTGIGYTF; cdr3_nt: TGTGCCAGCAGTGACCCCACAGGGATCGGCTACACCTTC
d_call: NA; v_call: TRBV6-1; cdr3_length: 12; j_call: TRBJ2-7; clone_size: NA; cdr3_aa: CVTKGRVNEQYF; cdr3_nt: TGTGTTACAAAGGGCAGGGTAAACGAGCAGTACTTC
d_call: TRBD1; v_call: TRBV28; cdr3_length: 14; j_call: TRBJ2-1; clone_size: NA; cdr3_aa: CASSWGQGVNEQFF; cdr3_nt: TGTGCCAGCAGTTGGGGACAGGGGGTCAATGAGCAGTTCTTC
d_call: TRBD1; v_call: TRBV7-3; cdr3_length: 16; j_call: TRBJ2-3; clone_size: NA; cdr3_aa: CASSPRDRGHTDTQYF; cdr3_nt: TGTGCCAGCAGCCCACGCGACAGGGGCCACACAGATACGCAGTATTTT
d_call: TRBD1; v_call: TRBV19; cdr3_length: 16; j_call: TRBJ2-1; clone_size: NA; cdr3_aa: CASSPGTGSDYNEQFF; cdr3_nt: TGTGCCAGTAGTCCCGGGACAGGGTCAGACTACAATGAGCAGTTCTTC
d_call: NA; v_call: TRBV11-2; cdr3_length: 15; j_call: TRBJ2-1; clone_size: NA; cdr3_aa: CASSSPRGSYNEQFF; cdr3_nt: TGTGCCAGCAGTTCTCCCCGCGGCAGCTACAATGAGCAGTTCTTC
d_call: NA; v_call: TRBV28; cdr3_length: 14; j_call: TRBJ1-1; clone_size: NA; cdr3_aa: CASRPRVRGTEAFF; cdr3_nt: TGTGCCAGCAGGCCCAGGGTCCGAGGCACTGAAGCTTTCTTT
d_call: NA; v_call: TRBV5-1; cdr3_length: 14; j_call: TRBJ2-7; clone_size: NA; cdr3_aa: CASSLLGRENEQYF; cdr3_nt: TGCGCCAGCAGCTTGCTCGGCAGGGAAAACGAGCAGTACTTC
d_call: NA; v_call: TRBV18; cdr3_length: 13; j_call: TRBJ2-7; clone_size: few; cdr3_aa: CASSPKLTYEQYF; cdr3_nt: TGTGCCAGCTCACCCAAGCTAACCTACGAGCAGTACTTC
d_call: TRBD1; v_call: TRBV5-6; cdr3_length: 17; j_call: TRBJ1-5; clone_size: NA; cdr3_aa: CASSFWTGGINFQPQHF; cdr3_nt: TGTGCCAGCAGCTTCTGGACAGGGGGCATAAATTTTCAGCCCCAGCATTTT
d_call: TRBD1; v_call: TRBV11-3; cdr3_length: 14; j_call: TRBJ2-7; clone_size: NA; cdr3_aa: CASSEHRGSYEQYF; cdr3_nt: TGTGCCAGCAGCGAACACAGGGGTAGCTACGAGCAGTACTTC
d_call: TRBD1; v_call: TRBV7-6; cdr3_length: 16; j_call: TRBJ1-5; clone_size: NA; cdr3_aa: CASSFGNRGSNQPQHF; cdr3_nt: TGTGCCAGCAGCTTTGGGAACAGGGGGAGCAATCAGCCCCAGCATTTT
d_call: NA; v_call: TRBV5-4; cdr3_length: 15; j_call: TRBJ1-2; clone_size: NA; cdr3_aa: CASSFLGAANYGYTF; cdr3_nt: TGTGCCAGCAGCTTCCTAGGTGCAGCTAACTATGGCTACACCTTC
d_call: NA; v_call: TRBV4-3; cdr3_length: 15; j_call: TRBJ1-6; clone_size: few; cdr3_aa: CASSQGGRENSPLHF; cdr3_nt: TGCGCCAGCAGCCAAGGGGGCAGGGAAAATTCACCCCTCCACTTT
d_call: NA; v_call: TRBV20-1; cdr3_length: 11; j_call: TRBJ2-5; clone_size: NA; cdr3_aa: CSARPFETQYF; cdr3_nt: TGCAGTGCTAGACCCTTCGAGACCCAGTACTTC
d_call: NA; v_call: TRBV2; cdr3_length: 14; j_call: TRBJ2-1; clone_size: NA; cdr3_aa: CASSESQGLNEQFF; cdr3_nt: TGTGCCAGCAGTGAATCTCAGGGGCTCAATGAGCAGTTCTTC